The T cell receptor (beta chain) described here comes from a study of blood T cell repertoires in COVID-19. Background on the study: Whether acute or convalescent, the COVID-19 samples came from the United States, Italy and Spain. The cDNA or gDNA used as material had been derived from T cells, B-cell-depleted T cells, or PBMCs.

Participant age was roughly 18 to 95 years, and participants resided in fewer than 30 US areas. Assay used: immunoSEQ multiplex PCR; TCRdb lists only in-frame clones, some missing. This sample has about 430,000 clones, with nearly 90% found just once. The CDR3 spans 13 residues. Germline CDR1 and CDR2: LGHNA and YSLEER. V was shortened by 6 bases and J by 5 bases, with 14 bases between the two germline ends. This TCR was sampled from a woman aged 18-30 years who had been exposed to COVID-19. The chain has TRBV4-3 and TRBJ2-7; D possibly corresponds to TRBD1 (6 bases). Sequencing was performed on PBMCs or T cells enriched from blood (not recorded which). Here the CDR3 reads CASRRQGQNEQYF. CDR3 sequence (DNA): TGCGCCAGCAGGCGGCAGGGGCAGAACGAGCAGTACTTC.